This is a list of T cell receptor beta chains from one sample in a study of blood T cells in healthy people across ages. TCRdb called the 5' RACE reads again in MiXCR, with one record for every CDR3 protein. The repertoire consists of 2 million or so distinct CDR3 sequences, with less than 50% occurring once and the leading ten covering 2.1%. The material sequenced was blood. The receptors shown here come from a woman between 35 and 50 years old in good health. CDR3s include the opening cysteine and the closing phenylalanine or tryptophan. Each record gives: D gene, V gene, J gene, CDR3 length, CDR3 protein. The D gene is left open where the match is weak.

d_call: TRBD1; v_call: TRBV6-2/TRBV6-3; j_call: TRBJ1-4; cdr3_length: 16; cdr3_aa: CASRPGTGSMREKLFF
d_call: NA; v_call: TRBV27; j_call: TRBJ1-6; cdr3_length: 15; cdr3_aa: CASSFWLDTYSPLHF
d_call: NA; v_call: TRBV5-1; j_call: TRBJ1-6; cdr3_length: 17; cdr3_aa: CASSLGLTSSYNSPLHF
d_call: NA; v_call: TRBV7-2; j_call: TRBJ2-5; cdr3_length: 14; cdr3_aa: CASSRRAIQETQYF
d_call: NA; v_call: TRBV5-1; j_call: TRBJ2-7; cdr3_length: 14; cdr3_aa: CASGRDIDYNEQYF
d_call: NA; v_call: TRBV9; j_call: TRBJ2-3; cdr3_length: 14; cdr3_aa: CASSVGEGSDTQYF
d_call: TRBD2; v_call: TRBV6-5; j_call: TRBJ2-5; cdr3_length: 18; cdr3_aa: CASSYGLAGNLLQETQYF
d_call: NA; v_call: TRBV7-2; j_call: TRBJ1-2; cdr3_length: 13; cdr3_aa: CASSPQDGEGYTF
d_call: NA; v_call: TRBV9; j_call: TRBJ1-6; cdr3_length: 15; cdr3_aa: CASSVDPGQDSPLHF
d_call: TRBD1; v_call: TRBV20-1; j_call: TRBJ2-7; cdr3_length: 15; cdr3_aa: CSAKIRTGLFYEQYF
d_call: TRBD2; v_call: TRBV6-6; j_call: TRBJ2-5; cdr3_length: 16; cdr3_aa: CASSTPLAGVQETQYF
d_call: TRBD1; v_call: TRBV9; j_call: TRBJ2-3; cdr3_length: 16; cdr3_aa: CASSERQGSWVDTQYF
d_call: TRBD1; v_call: TRBV12-3/TRBV12-4; j_call: TRBJ2-3; cdr3_length: 14; cdr3_aa: CASRRTGGLDTQYF
d_call: NA; v_call: TRBV7-9; j_call: TRBJ1-1; cdr3_length: 13; cdr3_aa: CASSLEANTEAFF
d_call: TRBD1; v_call: TRBV7-9; j_call: TRBJ2-5; cdr3_length: 14; cdr3_aa: CASLIDRGGETQYF
d_call: NA; v_call: TRBV12-3/TRBV12-4; j_call: TRBJ2-1; cdr3_length: 19; cdr3_aa: CASSGSKLSLTLSHNEQFF
d_call: TRBD1; v_call: TRBV20-1; j_call: TRBJ1-6; cdr3_length: 17; cdr3_aa: CSARDSPGQVPNSPLHF
d_call: NA; v_call: TRBV28; j_call: TRBJ2-3; cdr3_length: 14; cdr3_aa: CASSPPPLFHTQYF
d_call: NA; v_call: TRBV20-1; j_call: TRBJ2-7; cdr3_length: 12; cdr3_aa: CSATDRDNEQYF
d_call: TRBD2; v_call: TRBV29-1; j_call: TRBJ2-7; cdr3_length: 13; cdr3_aa: CSVRGRQTYEQYF
d_call: NA; v_call: TRBV7-9; j_call: TRBJ2-4; cdr3_length: 12; cdr3_aa: CASSLAGNIQYF
d_call: NA; v_call: TRBV6-2/TRBV6-3; j_call: TRBJ2-7; cdr3_length: 12; cdr3_aa: CASSYSFGATYF
d_call: TRBD1; v_call: TRBV5-1; j_call: TRBJ1-2; cdr3_length: 16; cdr3_aa: CASSLGTGVVNYGYTF
d_call: TRBD1; v_call: TRBV27; j_call: TRBJ1-6; cdr3_length: 15; cdr3_aa: CASSPPGQGFSPLHF
d_call: NA; v_call: TRBV12-3/TRBV12-4; j_call: NA; cdr3_length: 14; cdr3_aa: CASSPPGLAKTQYF
d_call: TRBD1; v_call: TRBV7-2; j_call: TRBJ1-4; cdr3_length: 14; cdr3_aa: CASGTGTGVEKLFF
d_call: NA; v_call: TRBV6-5; j_call: TRBJ1-6; cdr3_length: 16; cdr3_aa: CASSFLPTAAGSPLHF
d_call: TRBD1; v_call: TRBV6-6; j_call: TRBJ1-4; cdr3_length: 15; cdr3_aa: CASSSYRGGDEKLFF
d_call: NA; v_call: TRBV6-2/TRBV6-3; j_call: TRBJ2-1; cdr3_length: 17; cdr3_aa: CVSSYAQGLAGSNEQFF
d_call: NA; v_call: TRBV4-2; j_call: TRBJ1-2; cdr3_length: 12; cdr3_aa: CASSRAAYGYTF
d_call: TRBD2; v_call: TRBV29-1; j_call: TRBJ2-1; cdr3_length: 16; cdr3_aa: CSAMTSGGASYNEQFF
d_call: NA; v_call: TRBV7-9; j_call: TRBJ2-7; cdr3_length: 15; cdr3_aa: CASSQSGRYSYEQYF
d_call: TRBD1; v_call: TRBV27; j_call: TRBJ2-3; cdr3_length: 16; cdr3_aa: CASSTGTGTGLDTQYF
d_call: TRBD1; v_call: TRBV20-1; j_call: NA; cdr3_length: 14; cdr3_aa: CSAREPGTANEQYF
d_call: TRBD1; v_call: TRBV3-1; j_call: TRBJ1-2; cdr3_length: 14; cdr3_aa: CASSQDGTGVGYTF
d_call: NA; v_call: TRBV7-2; j_call: TRBJ2-3; cdr3_length: 11; cdr3_aa: CALGWADTQYF
d_call: NA; v_call: TRBV4-1; j_call: TRBJ1-1; cdr3_length: 15; cdr3_aa: CASSQVGGMNTEAFF
d_call: NA; v_call: TRBV20-1; j_call: NA; cdr3_length: 13; cdr3_aa: CSAPSDRYYEQYF
d_call: NA; v_call: TRBV21-1; j_call: TRBJ1-5; cdr3_length: 18; cdr3_aa: CASSIKQGGRLSNQPQHF
d_call: TRBD1; v_call: TRBV7-2; j_call: TRBJ2-7; cdr3_length: 15; cdr3_aa: CASSFGQGALRKQYF
d_call: TRBD1; v_call: TRBV4-2; j_call: TRBJ1-1; cdr3_length: 16; cdr3_aa: CASSQQQGLGNTEAFF
d_call: TRBD2; v_call: TRBV6-5; j_call: TRBJ2-5; cdr3_length: 19; cdr3_aa: CASSYLSRGLAGGVETQYF
d_call: NA; v_call: TRBV4-2; j_call: TRBJ1-2; cdr3_length: 14; cdr3_aa: CASSQERGAYGYTF
d_call: NA; v_call: TRBV20-1; j_call: TRBJ1-5; cdr3_length: 15; cdr3_aa: CSAKQGAVSNQPQHF
d_call: NA; v_call: TRBV25-1; j_call: TRBJ1-6; cdr3_length: 15; cdr3_aa: CASSEQGRFNSPLHF
d_call: NA; v_call: TRBV5-1; j_call: TRBJ2-7; cdr3_length: 16; cdr3_aa: CASSLGGQTRSYEQYF
d_call: NA; v_call: TRBV5-1; j_call: TRBJ2-7; cdr3_length: 12; cdr3_aa: CASSPDVWEQYF
d_call: TRBD2; v_call: TRBV7-2; j_call: TRBJ2-3; cdr3_length: 15; cdr3_aa: CASSLGRGGADTQYF